A selection of T cell receptor beta chains follows, all from one sample in a study of shared clonotypes between healthy human individuals. Produced via immunoSEQ multiplex PCR; TCRdb's table is partial and in-frame only. This sample has over a million clones; roughly 98.5% occur once, and the top ten carry approximately 0.38%. Sequences were obtained from naive CD4+ T cells sorted from blood. These receptors all come from a man aged 25 to 45 in good health. Each CDR3 is given with its conserved first and last residue. D genes are given only for firm matches. Part of the rows lack a size; the others show once, few, many or a class for expanded clones.

v_gene	abundance	d_gene	j_gene	CDR3nt	CDR3aa
TRBV2	.	TRBD1	TRBJ2-2	TGTGCCAGCAGAGGGACAGGCGCGAACACCGGGGAGCTGTTTTTT	CASRGTGANTGELFF
TRBV5-1	once	.	TRBJ2-3	TGCGCCAGCAGCTTGCTTCCAGGGGAGGCAGATACGCAGTATTTT	CASSLLPGEADTQYF
TRBV2	.	TRBD1	TRBJ2-2	TGTGCCAGCAGGTACCCGGGACAGGGCCCCGGGGAGCTGTTTTTT	CASRYPGQGPGELFF
TRBV5-1	.	TRBD2	TRBJ2-3	TGCGCCAGTGGGACTAGCGGGATCACAGATACGCAGTATTTT	CASGTSGITDTQYF
TRBV18	.	.	TRBJ2-1	TGTGCCAGCTCACCATCGCGGTACAATGAGCAGTTCTTC	CASSPSRYNEQFF
TRBV5-1	.	TRBD2	TRBJ2-1	TGCGCCAGCAGCTTTGCACTAGCGGGCGCGGCCGACAATGAGCAGTTCTTC	CASSFALAGAADNEQFF
TRBV7-9	.	.	TRBJ2-3	TGTGCCACCACCCTTCGTAGCACAGATACGCAGTATTTT	CATTLRSTDTQYF
TRBV9	.	.	TRBJ2-2	TGTGCCAGCAGCGTAAGCGCGGCCGGGGAGCTGTTTTTT	CASSVSAAGELFF
TRBV10-3	.	.	TRBJ2-5	TGTGCCATCAGACCTGGGACTGCGCAAGAGACCCAGTACTTC	CAIRPGTAQETQYF
TRBV19	.	.	TRBJ1-1	TGTGCCAGTAGTCCCTCCCGCACTGAAGCTTTCTTT	CASSPSRTEAFF
TRBV6-1	.	.	TRBJ2-5	TGTGCCAGCAGGCAGACAGGTCTTGAGACCCAGTACTTC	CASRQTGLETQYF
TRBV14	.	.	TRBJ2-1	TGTGCCAGCAGCCAAATTCAAGATGAGCAGTTCTTC	CASSQIQDEQFF
TRBV6-1	.	.	TRBJ2-1	TGTGCCAGCAGTGAGAATGTAAATGAGCAGTTCTTC	CASSENVNEQFF
TRBV6-5	once	.	TRBJ1-3	TGTGCCAGCAGTTACACGGGGATCCCTGGAAACACCATATATTTT	CASSYTGIPGNTIYF
TRBV15	.	TRBD1	TRBJ2-5	TGTGCCACCAGTGGGACAGCACAAGAGACCCAGTACTTC	CATSGTAQETQYF
TRBV10-2	.	.	TRBJ2-7	TGCGCCAGCAGTATCTCCGGGACGGCCTACGCGGAGCAGTACTTC	CASSISGTAYAEQYF
TRBV25-1	.	TRBD2	TRBJ2-7	TGTGCCAGCAGGGTGGCTAGCGGGGGTGGGGGCGAGCAGTACTTC	CASRVASGGGGEQYF
TRBV5-8	.	TRBD1	TRBJ2-7	TGTGCCAGCAGCTTCTTCAGGGGGCGCGAGCAGTACTTC	CASSFFRGREQYF
TRBV29-1	.	.	TRBJ2-4	TGCAGCGTTGGCCAGGCCAAAAACATTCAGTACTTC	CSVGQAKNIQYF
TRBV4-1	.	TRBD1	TRBJ1-5	TGCGCCAGCAGCCCCACCTTTACAGGGGCGGGACAGCCCCAGCATTTT	CASSPTFTGAGQPQHF
TRBV11-2	.	TRBD2	TRBJ2-3	TGTGCCAGCAGCTTAGCTAGCGGGAGGGCCGGCGCAGATACGCAGTATTTT	CASSLASGRAGADTQYF
TRBV25-1	.	.	TRBJ1-1	TGTGCCAGCACCCGGGGCCTTGAAGCTTTCTTT	CASTRGLEAFF
TRBV5-1	.	.	TRBJ2-2	TGCGCCAGCAATGAGGCGGACCTGGCCGGGGAGCTGTTTTTT	CASNEADLAGELFF
TRBV11-2	.	TRBD2	TRBJ2-1	TGTGCCAGCAGGCGTGGGGGAGGACTAGCGATAGGAGAGCAGTTCTTC	CASRRGGGLAIGEQFF
TRBV5-5	.	.	TRBJ2-7	TGTGCCAGCAGCTTGGTACAGCGGCCCTACGAGCAGTACTTC	CASSLVQRPYEQYF
TRBV2	.	.	TRBJ2-1	TGTGCCAGCCCTACCGACAGTTTTAACCTGGGGGAGCAGTTCTTC	CASPTDSFNLGEQFF
TRBV5-1	.	.	TRBJ2-5	TGCGCCAGCAGCTCGGGAACAGCCCTCCGCCAAGAGACCCAGTACTTC	CASSSGTALRQETQYF
TRBV9	few	.	TRBJ2-3	TGTGCCAGCAGCGTACTGAGCACAGATACGCAGTATTTT	CASSVLSTDTQYF
TRBV12-2	.	.	TRBJ2-7	TGTGCAAGTCGCTTAGCCGGGACAGTTTCCTACGAGCAGTACTTC	CASRLAGTVSYEQYF
TRBV25-1	.	.	TRBJ1-5	TGTGCCAGCAGTGACCTGGATAGCAATCAGCCCCAGCATTTT	CASSDLDSNQPQHF
TRBV4-1	.	TRBD2	TRBJ2-5	TGCGCCAGCAGCGCACTGAGCGGGACTAAGACCCAGTACTTC	CASSALSGTKTQYF
TRBV28	.	TRBD2	TRBJ2-1	TGTGCCACCATAAAGACTAGCGCGTACAATGAGCAGTTCTTC	CATIKTSAYNEQFF
TRBV6-1	once	.	TRBJ2-1	TGTGCCAGCAGTGCAGTGACACACACTGGGAGTGAGCAGTTCTTC	CASSAVTHTGSEQFF
TRBV2	.	TRBD1	TRBJ2-3	TGTGCCAGCAGAGCTACCCAGACAGGGCCTAGCACAGATACGCAGTATTTT	CASRATQTGPSTDTQYF
TRBV6-1	.	TRBD1	TRBJ1-1	TGTGCCAGCAGTGAAGGCTATCATGAGGGGGCGAGAGCTTTCTTT	CASSEGYHEGARAFF
TRBV13	.	.	TRBJ2-7	TGTGCCATCCCCGGAACGTCTCCCTACGAGCAGTACTTC	CAIPGTSPYEQYF
TRBV19	.	TRBD1	TRBJ2-2	TGTGCCAGTAGTCGTCAGGGGGCAGCGAACACCGGGGAGCTGTTTTTT	CASSRQGAANTGELFF
TRBV10-3	.	.	TRBJ2-7	TGTGCCATCAACGAAGGGGCCTACGAGCAGTACTTC	CAINEGAYEQYF
TRBV10-3	.	TRBD2	TRBJ2-2	TGTGCCATCAGTGACGCTGGACTAGCGGACCCCACCGGGGAGCTGTTTTTT	CAISDAGLADPTGELFF
TRBV18	.	TRBD1	TRBJ2-7	TGTGCCAGCTCGGGACAGCCACTAACCTCCTACGAGCAGTACTTC	CASSGQPLTSYEQYF
TRBV7-8	.	.	TRBJ1-2	TGTGCCAGCAGCTTAATGCACCTAGTCAACTTCGGCTACACCTTC	CASSLMHLVNFGYTF
TRBV6-1	.	.	TRBJ2-7	TGTGCCAGCAGCCCTTTGTTTGTCGAGCAGTACTTC	CASSPLFVEQYF
TRBV4-2	.	.	TRBJ1-1	TGTGCCAGCAGCCAAAACACCGACGGGAACACTGAAGCTTTCTTT	CASSQNTDGNTEAFF
TRBV6-1	.	.	TRBJ2-7	TGTGCCAGCACCCGCGGATCGGATGGCGAGCAGTACTTC	CASTRGSDGEQYF
TRBV18	.	.	TRBJ1-2	TGTGCCAGCTCACCACAATCCGGGACACAAACTCACTATGGCTACACCTTC	CASSPQSGTQTHYGYTF
TRBV5-8	.	TRBD1	TRBJ2-7	TGTGCCAGCAGTAGGACAGGGTCCTACGAGCAGTACTTC	CASSRTGSYEQYF
TRBV2	.	.	TRBJ2-1	TGTGCCAGCAGTGGATCCACCCGAGGGCATGAGCAGTTCTTC	CASSGSTRGHEQFF
TRBV7-2	.	.	TRBJ1-4	TGTGCCAGCACATCCGGGACACATGAAAAACTGTTTTTT	CASTSGTHEKLFF
TRBV10-3	.	.	TRBJ2-7	TGTGCCATCAGTCCTGCACTAGACTCCTACGAGCAGTACTTC	CAISPALDSYEQYF
TRBV5-1	.	TRBD1	TRBJ1-4	TGCGCCAGCAGCCCGAGGACAGGGGGCCACCCTGCAACTAATGAAAAACTGTTTTTT	CASSPRTGGHPATNEKLFF
TRBV5-1	.	.	TRBJ1-5	TGCGCCAGCAGCCCGGACGGGGGCAATCAGCCCCAGCATTTT	CASSPDGGNQPQHF
TRBV28	.	.	TRBJ1-4	TGTGCCAGCAGTTTGCGGCCCTATGAAAAACTGTTTTTT	CASSLRPYEKLFF
TRBV5-5	.	TRBD1	TRBJ1-4	TGTGCCAGCAGCTTGGCTGGGGACAGGGCGGGAAAACTGTTTTTT	CASSLAGDRAGKLFF
TRBV5-1	.	.	TRBJ2-7	TGCGCCAGCAGCTTGGAATCAGGGTCTCCCTACGAGCAGTACTTC	CASSLESGSPYEQYF
TRBV4-3	.	.	TRBJ1-5	TGCGCCAGCAGCCGGGAACAGGGTCTGCCCCAGCATTTT	CASSREQGLPQHF